These T cell receptor beta chains were read from a single sample in a study of control samples from healthy donors and cancer patients. Libraries were prepared by immunoSEQ multiplex PCR; TCRdb keeps only in-frame clonotypes and omits some of them. Here the sample spans some 120,000 clones, more than 75% being singletons. Sequenced: blood. Source of these receptors: a woman aged 70-85 years in good health. Each CDR3 is given with its conserved first and last residue. The order of the fields is clone size, D gene, V gene, CDR3 length, J gene, CDR3 protein, CDR3 DNA. D genes are given only for firm matches. The listing skips clone size in some rows; elsewhere it reads once, few, many or a size class.

-	TRBD1	TRBV4-1	15	TRBJ2-3	CASSQKGQGTDTQYF	TGCGCCAGCAGCCAGAAGGGACAGGGGACAGATACGCAGTATTTT
-	-	TRBV19	14	TRBJ1-1	CASSMVGLNTEAFF	TGTGCCAGTAGTATGGTCGGATTGAACACTGAAGCTTTCTTT
-	-	TRBV18	15	TRBJ1-2	CASSPLGDYSHGYTF	TGTGCCAGCTCACCATTAGGGGACTACAGCCATGGCTACACCTTC
-	-	TRBV7-8	15	TRBJ1-6	CASSLPAGINSPLHF	TGTGCCAGCAGCCTCCCCGCAGGGATTAATTCACCCCTCCACTTT
-	TRBD1	TRBV3-1/TRBV3-2	16	TRBJ2-3	CASSQTTGGGTDTQYF	TGTGCCAGCAGCCAAACTACAGGGGGTGGAACAGATACGCAGTATTTT
-	-	TRBV11-2	14	TRBJ1-6	CASMVQARNSPLHF	TGTGCCAGCATGGTCCAGGCTCGGAATTCACCCCTCCACTTT
few	-	TRBV3-1/TRBV3-2	14	TRBJ1-1	CASSPQQGATEAFF	TGTGCCAGCAGCCCTCAGCAGGGTGCCACTGAAGCTTTCTTT
-	-	TRBV10-3	14	TRBJ2-2	CAITQTGNTGELFF	TGTGCCATCACCCAAACAGGGAACACCGGGGAGCTGTTTTTT
-	-	TRBV6-6	14	TRBJ2-3	CASSTGTSTDTQYF	TGTGCCAGCAGTACCGGGACGAGCACAGATACGCAGTATTTT
-	-	TRBV3-1/TRBV3-2	14	TRBJ1-2	CASSQGTGRWGYTF	TGTGCCAGCAGCCAAGGGACGGGGAGATGGGGCTACACCTTC
-	TRBD2	TRBV3-1/TRBV3-2	18	TRBJ2-5	CASSPRLAGGPGQETQYF	TGTGCCAGCAGCCCGAGACTAGCGGGGGGGCCTGGGCAAGAGACCCAGTACTTC
few	-	TRBV5-6	15	TRBJ1-3	CASSHGHSSGNTIYF	TGTGCCAGCAGCCACGGACATAGCTCTGGAAACACCATATATTTT
-	TRBD1	TRBV5-6	15	TRBJ2-7	CASSRDRGRYYEQYF	TGTGCCAGCAGCCGCGACAGGGGCCGGTACTACGAGCAGTACTTC
-	-	TRBV7-8	12	TRBJ2-3	CASSSGGLTQYF	TGTGCCAGCAGCTCCGGGGGCCTTACGCAGTATTTT
-	-	TRBV4-2	15	TRBJ1-2	CASADTEGGPYGYTF	TGTGCCAGCGCCGATACTGAAGGGGGACCCTATGGCTACACCTTC
-	-	TRBV3-1/TRBV3-2	13	TRBJ1-2	CASSPPTGYGYTF	TGTGCCAGCAGCCCCCCGACAGGATATGGCTACACCTTC